The 10 T cell receptor beta chains below were found in one sample sequenced in a study of blood T cell repertoires in COVID-19 (dated by TCRdb to between 2020 and 2021). Library preparation was by the immunoSEQ multiplex PCR assay. The source is immuneACCESS, and TCRdb retained only in-frame sequences with V and J called. Part of the clones is not carried over; for the studies checked, unresolved V genes explain less than half of this, and the remainder is unexplained. In this sample the table shows some 200,000 clones, over 75% of which occur a single time. The ten largest clones take up around 4.8% of the sample. The source material was peripheral blood. The receptor source for this set is a woman between 35 and 50 years old with acute or convalescent COVID-19.

This CDR3 reads CASGTPGLGRHEQFF. The CDR3 DNA sequence: TGTGCCAGCGGCACGCCGGGACTAGGCCGCCATGAGCAGTTCTTC. The chain uses TRBV6-5 and TRBJ2-1; TRBD2 agrees at 8 bases. The germline V gene has CDR1 MNHEY and CDR2 SVGAGI. The V segment lost 8 bases and the J segment 8 bases; nucleotides outside the gene matches: 14. The CDR3 totals 15 residues.

The J gene is TRBJ2-3, the V gene TRBV4-2, with 14 nucleotides matching TRBD2. Germline V gene sequence: CDR1 LGHNA, CDR2 YNFKEQ. CDR3 size: 16 residues. The ends lost 4 bases at V and 7 bases at J; junction bases unmatched: 7. The CDR3 here is CASSPVTSGGVNTQYF. In nucleotides, the CDR3 is TGTGCCAGCAGCCCAGTGACTAGCGGGGGGGTTAATACGCAGTATTTT.

This clone appeared once. This rearrangement joins TRBV9 to TRBJ2-5, with TRBD1 identical over 9 bases. From germline, CDR1 is SGDLS and CDR2 YYNGEE. After removal of 3 bases from V and 5 bases from J, the junction contained 8 bases not matched to a gene. The CDR3 totals 15 residues. CDR3 DNA: TGTGCCAGCAGCGCTGGGACAGGGCTTTCGGAGACCCAGTACTTC. Translated: CASSAGTGLSETQYF.

V usage is TRBV4-1 and J usage is TRBJ2-1, with 13 bases fitting TRBD2. V lost 4 bases and J lost 5; bases outside the gene matches: 2. The CDR3 has 15 residues. CDR1 MGHRA and CDR2 YSYEKL come from the germline V gene. The CDR3 bases are TGCGCCAGCAGCCTACTAGCGGGGGGGGACAATGAGCAGTTCTTC. Its protein product is CASSLLAGGDNEQFF.

In DNA, the CDR3 is TGTGCCAGCAGCTTAGATCGTACCAGGGGCCCTCCCTCCTATGGCTACACCTTC. Its translation: CASSLDRTRGPPSYGYTF. This chain connects TRBV11-2 to TRBJ1-2; D is possibly TRBD1 (6 bases). The CDR3 contains 18 residues. In germline, CDR1 is SGHAT, CDR2 FQNNGV. The ends were cut back, 0 bases at V and 4 bases at J, with 21 bases in the middle.

The J gene is TRBJ2-3, the V gene TRBV9; 9 nucleotides line up with TRBD1. Germline CDR1 and CDR2: SGDLS and YYNGEE. CDR3 length: 16 amino acids. V trimming: 3 bases; J trimming: 3 bases; junction bases outside the gene matches: 8. The CDR3 reads CASSATGQGLTDTQYF. DNA of the CDR3: TGTGCCAGCAGCGCAACGGGACAGGGACTTACAGATACGCAGTATTTT.

This CDR3 is CASSRRQGEEFYGYTF. The CDR3 DNA reads as TGTGCCAGCAGCCGTAGACAGGGGGAAGAGTTCTATGGCTACACCTTC. V and J are TRBV9 and TRBJ1-2; 9 bases agree with TRBD1. The CDR3 runs 16 residues. CDR1 and CDR2 from the germline V gene are SGDLS and YYNGEE. The V segment lost 4 bases and the J segment 4 bases; nucleotides outside the gene matches: 11.

The chain combines TRBV10-1 with TRBJ2-3, with 15 bases identical to TRBD2. Unmatched junction bases numbered 7, after V lost 3 bases and J lost 0 bases. This CDR3 has 19 residues. Germline V gene data show CDR1 as WNHNN and CDR2 as SYGVQD (reference sequence). CDR3 sequence (DNA): TGCGCCAGCAGTGACGACGGACTAGCGGGGGGGCCGAGCACAGATACGCAGTATTTT. As protein: CASSDDGLAGGPSTDTQYF.

The chain combines TRBV27 with TRBJ1-1; tentatively, D is TRBD1 (5 bases). Germline V gene lookup returns CDR1 MNHEY and CDR2 SMNVEV (reference sequence). Trimming took 0 bases from V and 8 from J, leaving 10 bases between them. The CDR3 is 13 residues long. CDR3 protein: CASSLSGAQEAFF. As DNA, the CDR3 is TGTGCCAGCAGTTTATCAGGGGCGCAAGAAGCTTTCTTT.

The chain combines TRBV15 with TRBJ2-2, with a possible D match to TRBD2 (6 bases). Germline CDR1 is LNHNV and CDR2 is YYDKDF (reference sequence). V lost 0 bases and J 4 bases, leaving 15 bases between the germline ends. The CDR3 sequence is 17 residues long. For the CDR3, the DNA is TGTGCCACCAGCAGAGATCAGGGACTTGTGAGCACCGGGGAGCTGTTTTTT. This translates into CATSRDQGLVSTGELFF.